This T cell receptor beta chain came from a study of T cell changes during pregnancy in multiple sclerosis. Produced via immunoSEQ multiplex PCR; TCRdb's table is partial and in-frame only. The data contain under 85,000 clones, about 91% of them singletons. The V gene's germline CDR1 is SGHRS and CDR2 YFSETQ. V lost 2 bases to trimming and J lost 2 bases; unmatched junction nucleotides: 4. The CDR3 runs to 16 residues. The TCR originated in a female donor in good health, enrolled as a control in a pregnancy study. This sequence joins TRBV5-1 and TRBJ2-2, with 9 bases identical to TRBD1. This specimen consisted of CD4+ T cells from peripheral blood mononuclear cells, obtained in the third trimester of pregnancy. Written as DNA, the CDR3 is TGCGCCAGCAGCTTTACAGGGGGCATCAACACCGGGGAGCTGTTTTTT. As protein: CASSFTGGINTGELFF.